A single sample is the source of the 18 T cell receptor beta chains below, sequenced in a study of blood T cell repertoires in COVID-19. Some clones are missing from TCRdb's copy, which holds only in-frame ones; the method was immunoSEQ multiplex PCR. The data contain about 180,000 clones, nearly 90% of them singletons. The sequenced material came from PBMCs or T cells enriched from blood (not recorded which). The receptors come from a woman aged 35 to 49 with acute COVID-19.

The rearrangement uses TRBV21-1 and TRBJ2-1; the D segment call TRBD2 is taken from the table without a DNA check. TRBV21-1 is termed a pseudogene. CDR3 length: 15 residues. CDR3 residues: CASSTLAGAYNEQFF. The CDR3 coding sequence is TGTGCCAGCAGCACCCTAGCGGGAGCTTACAATGAGCAGTTCTTC.

In this sample, this clone turned up once. The genes are TRBV27 and TRBJ2-1; 11 bases line up with TRBD2. Germline trimming cut 4 bases from V and 5 bases from J; bases unmatched to any gene: 4. The length of the CDR3 is 15 residues. From germline, CDR1 is MNHEY and CDR2 SMNVEV (reference sequence). CDR3 amino acids: CASSWGTSGHNEQFF. In DNA form, the CDR3 reads TGTGCCAGCAGTTGGGGGACTAGCGGACACAATGAGCAGTTCTTC.

In this sample, this clone turned up once. Here the CDR3 DNA reads TGTGCCAGCAGTCTTTACAGGGGGGAGGATACGCAGTATTTT. This encodes CASSLYRGEDTQYF. This rearrangement joins TRBV2 to TRBJ2-3, with 8 bases fitting TRBD1. Trimming took 5 bases from V and 6 from J; bases not matched to a gene: 7. CDR3 length: 14 residues. Germline lookup yields CDR1 SNHLY and CDR2 FYNNEI. Full variable domain (remainder filled in from reference TRBV2 and TRBJ2-3): EPEVTQTPSHQVTQMGQEVILRCVPISNHLYFYWYRQILGQKVEFLVSFYNNEISEKSEIFDDQFSVERPDGSNFTLKIRSTKLEDSAMYFCASSLYRGEDTQYFGPGTRLTVL.

The J gene is TRBJ2-1, the V gene TRBV6-2 or TRBV6-3; a possible D gene is TRBD1 (5 bases). This CDR3 is built from 13 residues. CDR1 is MNHEY, CDR2 SVGEGT, per germline. V lost 5 bases to trimming and J lost 4 bases, with 9 bases between them. The CDR3 reads CASSRGHYNEQFF. The CDR3 nucleotides read TGTGCCAGCAGTCGCGGACATTACAATGAGCAGTTCTTC.

In this sample, this clone turned up a few times. CDR3 bases: TGCAGCGTTGTTTCCGAGACAGGGTGGAACTATGGCTACACCTTC. Residues: CSVVSETGWNYGYTF. The chain recombines TRBV29-1 with TRBJ1-2; 7 nucleotides match TRBD1. CDR1 and CDR2 (germline): SQVTM, ANQGSEA. V was pared by 4 bases and J by 2 bases, with 10 bases of the junction left unmatched. This CDR3 is built from 15 residues.

The chain carries TRBV18 and TRBJ2-7, with a possible D match to TRBD1 (5 bases). The length of the CDR3 is 13 residues. In germline, CDR1 is KGHSH, CDR2 LQKENI. V lost 3 bases and J lost 5, with 11 bases in between. The CDR3 spells CASSPGREDEQYF. The CDR3 nucleotides read TGTGCCAGCTCACCTGGCAGGGAAGACGAGCAGTACTTC.

The chain couples TRBV11-2 to TRBJ1-2; no clear D gene. V was clipped by 3 bases and J by 7 bases, with 12 bases between them. This CDR3 comprises 13 residues. CDR1 is SGHAT, CDR2 FQNNGV, per germline. CDR3 sequence reads: CASSLPGVGGYTF. DNA of the CDR3: TGTGCCAGCAGCTTGCCCGGGGTTGGTGGCTACACCTTC.

The CDR3 is CASSYGRITGGYEQYF. The CDR3 DNA sequence: TGTGCCAGCAGTTATGGCAGAATAACAGGGGGGTACGAGCAGTACTTC. This chain links TRBV6-2 or TRBV6-3 with TRBJ2-7; 8 bases are shared with TRBD1. V gave up 3 bases and J gave up 4 bases; unmatched junction bases: 11. Per germline, CDR1 MNHEY and CDR2 SVGEGT. The CDR3 is made up of 16 amino acids.

This chain connects TRBV9 to TRBJ2-3; 11 positions agree with TRBD2. The CDR3 is made up of 17 amino acids. CDR1 and CDR2 (germline): SGDLS, YYNGEE. With V trimmed by 4 bases and J by 1 base, 8 bases remained unmatched. CDR3 region: CASSPTKTSGGTDTQYF. In DNA form, the CDR3 reads TGTGCCAGCAGCCCTACAAAGACTAGCGGGGGCACAGATACGCAGTATTTT.

The chain uses TRBV4-1 and TRBJ2-3, with a weak D call TRBD2 (6 bases). This CDR3 has 13 residues. Deletions cut 4 bases from V and 6 bases from J, with 11 bases between. The germline V gene has CDR1 MGHRA and CDR2 YSYEKL. The CDR3 reads CASSRGREDTQYF. CDR3 in DNA: TGCGCCAGCAGCCGCGGTCGGGAGGATACGCAGTATTTT.

The V gene is TRBV6-5, the J gene TRBJ2-2; no definite D call. Trimming shortened V by 4 bases and J by 0 bases, and 12 bases separated the two germline ends. Germline-derived CDR1 and CDR2 are MNHEY and SVGAGI. The CDR3 sequence is 16 residues long. The CDR3, as DNA: TGTGCCAGCAGTTCTGGTGGCCCCCCGAACACCGGGGAGCTGTTTTTT. It specifies CASSSGGPPNTGELFF.

The chain couples TRBV6-5 to TRBJ2-5; D perhaps matches TRBD2 (5 bases). Deletions cut 6 bases from V and 4 bases from J, with 15 bases between. Germline values: CDR1 MNHEY, CDR2 SVGAGI. The CDR3 totals 14 residues. The CDR3 DNA follows: TGTGCCAGCAGCCGCTGGGCGGGCGGAGAGACCCAGTACTTC. This encodes CASSRWAGGETQYF.

This rearrangement joins TRBV11-2 to TRBJ1-6, with D perhaps TRBD1 (6 bases). CDR3 length: 18 residues. Germline V gene lookup returns CDR1 SGHAT and CDR2 FQNNGV. Trimming removed 5 bases from V and 3 bases from J, with 20 bases in between. CDR3 nucleotides: TGTGCCAGCAGCCCTACGGGACACAGGTCCAACTATAATTCACCCCTCCACTTT. Translating it yields CASSPTGHRSNYNSPLHF.

The J gene is TRBJ2-3, the V gene TRBV28, with 7 nucleotides matching TRBD1. V trimming: 6 bases; J trimming: 0 bases; junction bases outside the gene matches: 9. The germline V gene encodes CDR1 MDHEN and CDR2 SYDVKM. This CDR3 is built from 16 residues. CDR3 residues: CASREGAGSSTDTQYF. CDR3 nucleotides: TGTGCCAGCAGAGAGGGGGCCGGCTCAAGCACAGATACGCAGTATTTT.

The gene calls are TRBV2 and TRBJ1-4; 10 nucleotides agree with TRBD1. In germline, CDR1 is SNHLY, CDR2 FYNNEI. The V and J ends lost 11 bases and 0 bases, in that order; junction bases with no gene match: 9. There are 16 residues in the CDR3. The CDR3 DNA reads TGTGCCTGGAGCGTAGGGACAGGGGCAACTAATGAAAAACTGTTTTTT. Its translation: CAWSVGTGATNEKLFF. The full variable domain, its missing parts supplied by reference TRBV2 and TRBJ1-4, is EPEVTQTPSHQVTQMGQEVILRCVPISNHLYFYWYRQILGQKVEFLVSFYNNEISEKSEIFDDQFSVERPDGSNFTLKIRSTKLEDSAMYFCAWSVGTGATNEKLFFGSGTQLSVL.

This clone was found once. J is TRBJ2-1 and V is TRBV9, with a possible D match to TRBD1 (6 bases). The CDR3 runs to 14 residues. V gave up 3 bases and J gave up 9 bases, with 16 bases separating them. Per germline, CDR1 SGDLS and CDR2 YYNGEE. The DNA of the CDR3 is TGTGCCAGCAGCGAAACGACAGGACTTGGTGAGCAGTTCTTC. It specifies CASSETTGLGEQFF.

The V and J genes are TRBV4-1 and TRBJ2-7; weak D call: TRBD2 (7 bases). Germline-derived CDR1 and CDR2 are MGHRA and YSYEKL. The germline V and J ends were trimmed by 1 base and 0 bases, with 10 bases remaining between them. The CDR3 runs 15 residues. The CDR3 region is CASSQVRGASYEQYF. CDR3 nucleotide sequence: TGCGCCAGCAGCCAAGTCCGGGGGGCCTCCTACGAGCAGTACTTC.

The table lists this clone with a count of one. V usage is TRBV24-1 and J usage is TRBJ1-1, with 8 bases matching TRBD1. The J segment lost 4 bases and the V segment lost 6 bases, leaving 12 bases of the junction unmatched. The germline CDR1 and CDR2 sequences are KGHDR and SFDVKD. The CDR3 length is 16 residues. CDR3 residues: CATSRKTGVGCTEAFF. CDR3 sequence (DNA): TGTGCCACCAGTCGTAAGACAGGGGTCGGGTGCACTGAAGCTTTCTTT.